This TCR beta chain was recovered during a study of blood T cell repertoires in COVID-19. In the study overall: COVID-19 samples collected from the United States, Italy and Spain covered acute and convalescent phases.

Method: immunoSEQ multiplex PCR; TCRdb's copy keeps in-frame clones and lacks some. The table records about 180,000 clones, around 86% of them present only once. The material sequenced was peripheral blood. The clonotype originates from a woman between 25 and 40 years old with active or convalescent COVID-19.

As DNA, the CDR3 is TGCGCCAGCAGCTTTAGCGACCCGTTTCAAGAGACCCAGTACTTC. Translating it yields CASSFSDPFQETQYF. The V and J genes are TRBV5-1 and TRBJ2-5; TRBD2 is a possible D gene (5 bases). Germline assignment: CDR1 SGHRS and CDR2 YFSETQ. CDR3 length: 15 residues. V lost 2 bases to trimming and J lost 2 bases, with 13 bases between them.